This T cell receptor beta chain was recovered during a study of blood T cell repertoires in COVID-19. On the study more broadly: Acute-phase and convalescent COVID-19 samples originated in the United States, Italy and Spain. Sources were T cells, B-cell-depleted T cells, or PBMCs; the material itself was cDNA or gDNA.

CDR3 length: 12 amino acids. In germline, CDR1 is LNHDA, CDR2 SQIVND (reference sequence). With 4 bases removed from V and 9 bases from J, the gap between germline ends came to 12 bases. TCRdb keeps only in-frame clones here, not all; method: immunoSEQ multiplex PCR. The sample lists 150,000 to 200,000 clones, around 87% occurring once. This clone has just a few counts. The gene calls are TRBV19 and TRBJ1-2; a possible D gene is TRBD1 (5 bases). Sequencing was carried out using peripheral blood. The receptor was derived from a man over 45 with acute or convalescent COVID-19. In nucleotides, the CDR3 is TGTGCCAGTAGTACCCATAGGGGTAGCTACACCTTC. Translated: CASSTHRGSYTF.